The source of this TCR beta chain is a study of T cell repertoires in ileal Crohn's disease. The CDR3 has 15 residues. Germline-derived CDR1 and CDR2 are SGDLS and YYNGEE. Trimming took 7 bases from V and 8 from J; bases not matched to a gene: 8. Repertoires were generated with immunoSEQ multiplex PCR, while TCRdb's copy carries only in-frame clones and drops some. The top ten clones hold roughly 5% of a sample with about 3,600 clones, under 95% of them seen once. The receptor's source is an adult with Crohn's disease. The sample taken for sequencing was ileal tissue. The chain employs TRBV9 and TRBJ2-1; 14 positions match TRBD2. CDR3 sequence reads: CASGGLAGGIDEQFF. CDR3 coding DNA: TGTGCCAGCGGAGGACTAGCGGGAGGAATCGATGAGCAGTTCTTC.